The rows below give T cell receptor beta chains drawn from one sample of a study of cytomegalovirus exposure and HLA in healthy donors. Generated by immunoSEQ multiplex PCR, the TCRdb table keeps only in-frame clones and is missing some. The sample lists 82,000 or so clones, roughly 72% occurring once. Sequenced: PBMCs. Receptor source: a woman between 45 and 65 years old in good health and CMV-seropositive. Each CDR3 is given with its conserved first and last residue. A D gene is named only where the DNA matches it firmly. Clone size is stated in some rows and not others, as once, few, many or a class when expanded.

clone_size j_call v_call d_call cdr3_aa cdr3_nt
few TRBJ2-7 TRBV4-1 . CASSQEPSGWGPYEQYF TGCGCCAGCAGCCAAGAGCCCTCGGGCTGGGGGCCCTACGAGCAGTACTTC
. TRBJ1-1 TRBV5-4 . CASSGGGLNTEAFF TGTGCCAGCAGCGGGGGGGGTTTGAACACTGAAGCTTTCTTT
. TRBJ2-7 TRBV18 . CASSAQYEQYF TGTGCCAGCTCGGCCCAATACGAGCAGTACTTC
few TRBJ2-7 TRBV9 . CASSPDGSGSYEQYF TGTGCCAGCAGCCCGGACGGGAGTGGGTCCTACGAGCAGTACTTC
. TRBJ2-5 TRBV5-1 . CASSLGTVLQETQYF TGCGCCAGCAGCTTGGGAACGGTCCTCCAAGAGACCCAGTACTTC
. TRBJ2-7 TRBV6-1 . CASSQDISSYEQYF TGTGCCAGCAGTCAGGACATTAGCTCCTACGAGCAGTACTTC
. TRBJ1-5 TRBV6-5 . CASRERDSNQPQHF TGTGCCAGCCGGGAACGGGATAGCAATCAGCCCCAGCATTTT
once TRBJ1-1 TRBV27 . CASSFYQTGDTEAFF TGTGCCAGCAGTTTTTATCAGACGGGGGACACTGAAGCTTTCTTT
. TRBJ1-1 TRBV6-6 . CASSYPQTGSNTEAFF TGTGCCAGCAGTTACCCTCAGACAGGTTCGAACACTGAAGCTTTCTTT
once TRBJ2-2 TRBV7-2 . CASSLPGVGELFF TGTGCCAGCAGCTTGCCAGGGGTCGGGGAGCTGTTTTTT